This T cell receptor beta chain was captured in a study of Ad26.COV2.S vaccination and SARS-CoV-2 variants. Study-level background: The study gave Ad26.COV2.S intramuscularly, once or twice 56 days apart.

Trimming took 2 bases from V and 4 from J; bases not matched to a gene: 8. Germline V gives CDR1 SGHTA, CDR2 FQGTGA. The CDR3 covers 15 residues. Method: immunoSEQ multiplex PCR; TCRdb's copy keeps in-frame clones and lacks some. Of hundreds of thousands of clones detected, 75% to 90% appear once; the ten largest clones hold roughly 10%. This clone was detected a few times. Treatment specified: 15 to 20 received Ad26.COV2.S at low or high dose, single or two shots; several received placebo; per-sample allocation not given. Day 63 after the first vaccine or placebo injection was the time point for sampling.

Sequences were derived from peripheral blood, sampled in a trial of Ad26.COV2.S vaccine versus placebo. This TCR was sampled from a person between 18 and 65 years old who received the Ad26.COV2.S COVID-19 vaccine or a placebo. The chain carries TRBV7-3 and TRBJ2-7; TRBD1 aligns across 7 bases. The CDR3 spells CASSLFKGAGYEQYF. CDR3 coding DNA: TGTGCCAGCAGCTTATTTAAGGGGGCTGGGTACGAGCAGTACTTC.